These T cell receptor beta chains were read from a single sample in a study of T cell responses to AZD1222 COVID-19 vaccine. Profiling relied on immunoSEQ multiplex PCR, and the TCRdb table lists in-frame clones only, not all of them. The sample has 170,000 or so clones, about 90% seen once. This specimen consisted of peripheral blood, obtained on day 0 of AZD1222 vaccination. All receptors derive from an adult in good health. CDR3s include the opening cysteine and the closing phenylalanine or tryptophan. Each record gives: CDR3 protein, CDR3 DNA, clone size, J gene, D gene, V gene. The D gene is left open where the match is weak. Expanded clones are given a class, and other clones once, few, many or no size at all.

CDR3: CASRQGGTDTQYF
DNA: TGTGCCAGTCGTCAGGGGGGCACAGATACGCAGTATTTT
size: .
J: TRBJ2-3
D: TRBD1
V: TRBV19

CDR3: CATSNPGLSPYEQYF
DNA: TGTGCCACCAGCAACCCCGGACTTTCCCCTTACGAGCAGTACTTC
size: .
J: TRBJ2-7
D: .
V: TRBV15

CDR3: CASSPGRGGGEQYF
DNA: TGCGCCAGCAGCCCCGGACGAGGGGGTGGCGAGCAGTACTTC
size: .
J: TRBJ2-7
D: .
V: TRBV5-1

CDR3: CASSAASSAYGYPF
DNA: TGTGCCAGCAGCGCGGCCAGTTCGGCCTATGGCTACCCCTTC
size: once
J: TRBJ1-2
D: .
V: TRBV5-4

CDR3: CASSRGTTDTQYF
DNA: TGCGCCAGCAGCCGCGGGACAACAGATACGCAGTATTTT
size: .
J: TRBJ2-3
D: .
V: TRBV5-1

CDR3: CASSLGRLNTGELFF
DNA: TGTGCCAGCAGCCTGGGCAGGCTGAACACCGGGGAGCTGTTTTTT
size: .
J: TRBJ2-2
D: .
V: TRBV6-5

CDR3: CASSRGLAGDDDNEQFF
DNA: TGTGCCAGCAGTAGAGGACTAGCGGGAGACGATGACAATGAGCAGTTCTTC
size: .
J: TRBJ2-1
D: TRBD2
V: TRBV28

CDR3: CASTRRDSVGSGANVLTF
DNA: TGTGCCAGCACCCGTAGGGACAGCGTCGGGTCTGGGGCCAACGTCCTGACTTTC
size: .
J: TRBJ2-6
D: TRBD1
V: TRBV19

CDR3: CASRPSGSSHEQYF
DNA: TGTGCCAGTAGGCCTAGCGGGAGTTCCCACGAGCAGTACTTC
size: .
J: TRBJ2-7
D: TRBD2
V: TRBV19

CDR3: CASIGRNSGNTIYF
DNA: TGTGCCAGCATCGGACGGAACTCTGGAAACACCATATATTTT
size: once
J: TRBJ1-3
D: .
V: TRBV6-5

CDR3: CASSWGTEGYGYTF
DNA: TGTGCCAGCAGTTGGGGGACGGAGGGCTATGGCTACACCTTC
size: .
J: TRBJ1-2
D: .
V: TRBV28

CDR3: CAWSVRQGGYRMNTEAFF
DNA: TGTGCCTGGAGTGTAAGACAGGGGGGCTACCGAATGAACACTGAAGCTTTCTTT
size: few
J: TRBJ1-1
D: TRBD1
V: TRBV30

CDR3: CASSASGSGNTIYF
DNA: TGTGCCAGCAGTGCGTCAGGATCCGGAAACACCATATATTTT
size: .
J: TRBJ1-3
D: .
V: TRBV25-1

CDR3: CASSLYRDRGFYGYTF
DNA: TGTGCCAGCAGCTTATATCGGGACAGGGGATTCTATGGCTACACCTTC
size: .
J: TRBJ1-2
D: TRBD1
V: TRBV7-9

CDR3: CASSLTGATLAKNIQYF
DNA: TGTGCCAGCAGCTTAACAGGGGCCACCTTAGCCAAAAACATTCAGTACTTC
size: .
J: TRBJ2-4
D: TRBD1
V: TRBV5-4

CDR3: CASSVEGQGSSPLHF
DNA: TGTGCCAGCAGCGTAGAGGGACAGGGGTCTTCACCCCTCCACTTT
size: .
J: TRBJ1-6
D: TRBD1
V: TRBV9